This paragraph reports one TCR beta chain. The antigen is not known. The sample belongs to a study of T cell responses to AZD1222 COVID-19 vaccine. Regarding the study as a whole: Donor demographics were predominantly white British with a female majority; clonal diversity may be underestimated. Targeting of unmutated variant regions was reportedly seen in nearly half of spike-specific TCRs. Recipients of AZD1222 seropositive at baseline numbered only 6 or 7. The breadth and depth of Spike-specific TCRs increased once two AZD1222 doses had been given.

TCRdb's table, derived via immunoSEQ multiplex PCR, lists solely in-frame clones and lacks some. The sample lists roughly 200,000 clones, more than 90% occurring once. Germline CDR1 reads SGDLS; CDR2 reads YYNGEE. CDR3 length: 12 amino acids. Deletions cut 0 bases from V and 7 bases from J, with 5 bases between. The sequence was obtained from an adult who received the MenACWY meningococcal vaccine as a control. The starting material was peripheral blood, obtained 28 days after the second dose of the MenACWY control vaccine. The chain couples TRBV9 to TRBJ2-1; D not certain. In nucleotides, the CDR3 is TGTGCCAGCAGCGTAGACCGTAATGAGCAGTTCTTC. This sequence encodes CASSVDRNEQFF.